This paragraph covers one T cell receptor beta chain sequence. Its antigen is not identified. Treatment of the sample: some 20 received Ad26.COV2.S at low or high dose, single or two shots; about 5 received placebo; per-sample allocation not given. The investigators took samples on day 63 after the first vaccine or placebo injection. The data are from a study of Ad26.COV2.S vaccination and SARS-CoV-2 variants. The study's findings and limits: Spike-specific TCR breadth was greater in vaccine than placebo recipients. Post-vaccination breadth of spike-specific CD8+ and CD4+ T cell responses was reportedly substantial. Whether participants received vaccine or placebo, their non-spike TCR breadth was similar. In TCR breadth and depth analyses, total T cell responses may have been underestimated.

The CDR3 has 14 residues. Trimming removed 3 bases from V and 6 bases from J; junction bases left unmatched: 4. CDR1 is MNHEY and CDR2 is SMNVEV in the germline V gene (reference sequence). Profiled with immunoSEQ multiplex PCR; TCRdb holds only in-frame clones, not every one. Of 500,000 or so clones detected, roughly 87% appear once; the ten largest clones hold roughly 13%. This TCR was recovered from a person aged 18-65 years who received the Ad26.COV2.S COVID-19 vaccine or a placebo. The specimen comprised peripheral blood, sampled in a trial of Ad26.COV2.S vaccine versus placebo. This chain uses TRBV27 with TRBJ2-1; 8 nucleotides line up with TRBD2. DNA of the CDR3: TGTGCCAGCAGTTTTTCCGGGAGGGCCAATGAGCAGTTCTTC. Its translation: CASSFSGRANEQFF.